This T cell receptor (beta chain) was sequenced in a study of OX40 agonist ivuxolimab in advanced cancers. About the study: Three patients, one with hepatocellular carcinoma and two with cutaneous melanoma, responded partially.

The length of the CDR3 is 15 residues. Looked up from germline, CDR1 is LGHNA and CDR2 is YSLEER. The V gene lost 3 bases and the J gene lost 0 bases, with 11 bases spanning the gap. Study-level points and caveats: At 0.1 to 3.0 mg/kg, clonal expansion of CD4+ and CD8+ blood T cells had occurred by week 6. Nonresponders, in some cases, also had low normalized T-cell clonal expansion.

In regard to this clone: Antigen unknown.

The method was immunoSEQ multiplex PCR; TCRdb's version includes in-frame clones alone and lacks a portion of them. The repertoire has 80,000 to 95,000 clones, 65% to 90% of them found once; the top ten carry roughly 2%. The cohort excluded patients with autoimmune disease history or systemic immunosuppression. The sequence came from an adult with an advanced solid tumor such as melanoma, head and neck, liver or kidney cancer. Here the sequenced sample was CD4+ or CD8+ T cells sorted from blood, taken in a trial of the OX40 agonist ivuxolimab. The chain joins TRBV4-3 to TRBJ1-2; TRBD1 is a possible D gene (6 bases). CDR3 in DNA: TGCGCCAGCAGCCAGGCGACAGGAGCTAACTATGGCTACACCTTC. As protein: CASSQATGANYGYTF.